Below, one TCR beta chain is given with its context. Its antigen is currently unknown. TCRdb processed the reads anew with MiXCR; each CDR3 protein has one entry. The table includes 140,000 to 150,000 distinct CDR3 sequences, around 30% detected once. These data originate in a study of T cell repertoires in cytomegalovirus infection. On the study more broadly: Epitope selection comprised recently identified HLA-C-restricted CMV epitopes and well-studied HLA-B-restricted CMV epitopes.

Germline CDR1 and CDR2: SGHRS and YFSETQ. The V gene end was trimmed by 2 bases and the J gene end by 3 bases; junction bases not matched to a gene: 2. The CDR3 is made up of 15 amino acids. Study results and limitations: Pooled public TCR beta family frequency picked out CMV carriers with the relevant HLA.

Sequences were derived from CD8+ T cells from cultured PBMCs, sampled from culture after CMV antigen stimulation. The chain recombines TRBV5-1 with TRBJ2-1; 10 positions agree with TRBD2. This receptor was identified in a human donor in good health (CMV status not recorded). Some clones in this sample may be carry-over from other donors' samples. The CDR3 reads CASSFSGGNYNEQFF. In DNA form, the CDR3 reads TGCGCCAGCAGCTTTAGCGGGGGGAACTACAATGAGCAGTTCTTC.